This TCR beta chain was recovered during a study of cytotoxic CD8 clonotypes in ibrutinib-treated CLL. Study-level background: Each sample contained, on average, under 260,000 productive templates and 75,000 to 100,000 productive rearrangements.

Turning to this clone: What it binds is unknown.

Regarding the study as a whole: Public clonotypes, rarely seen, contracted or held steady on treatment. Starting clonality was above that of age-matched healthy donors and tracked circulating CD8+ T-cell counts.

Only in-frame clones appear in the TCRdb table, and some are missing; sequencing was by immunoSEQ multiplex PCR. The sample gives some 80,000 clones, about four fifths of which show up once; approximately 5% is in the top ten. CDR3 length equals 16 residues. The V and J ends lost 4 bases and 8 bases respectively, with 20 bases between them. Germline V CDR1 and CDR2: LNHDA, SQIVND (reference sequence). The chain uses TRBV19 and TRBJ1-4, with D possibly matching TRBD1 (5 bases). The sample in question was PBMCs, obtained after 12 months of ibrutinib treatment. This TCR was recovered from a human donor with chronic lymphocytic leukemia. The CDR3 region has the DNA TGTGCCAGTAGTACCCCACAGTCGGGACCTCGGGAAAAACTGTTTTTT. This gives the protein CASSTPQSGPREKLFF.